These 25 T cell receptor beta chains originate from one sample sequenced in a study of identical twins. TCRdb reprocessed the 5' RACE reads with MiXCR, giving one entry per CDR3 protein. The table shows about 570,000 distinct CDR3 sequences, with 9.6% occurring only once. These records were also assigned to another study, of yellow fever vaccine responses in identical twins.

The specimen sequenced was PBMCs. These receptors originate from a woman in her late teens or twenties in good health.

This clonotype was detected many times. The chain carries TRBV24-1 and TRBJ2-2, with no clear D. Trimming took off 4 bases at V and 0 bases at J, with 14 bases between the two ends. The CDR3 is 17 residues long. Looked up from germline, CDR1 is KGHDR and CDR2 is SFDVKD. Written as DNA, the CDR3 is TGTGCCACCAGTGACCATAAGGACGCAGCGAACACCGGGGAGCTGTTTTTT. As protein: CATSDHKDAANTGELFF.

This chain connects TRBV5-1 to TRBJ2-1, with D possibly being TRBD2 (6 bases). Germline CDR1 and CDR2: SGHRS and YFSETQ. V dropped 2 bases and J dropped 8 bases, with 17 bases sitting between them. The CDR3 runs 15 residues. CDR3 bases: TGCGCCAGCAGCTTCCGGGGACTTTCTACAGATGAGCAGTTCTTC. Amino acid sequence: CASSFRGLSTDEQFF.

This clonotype was seen ten or more times. The CDR3 here is CASSPQGLGYEQYF. The CDR3 bases are TGTGCCAGCAGTCCACAGGGTCTTGGCTACGAGCAGTACTTC. This chain connects TRBV12-3 or TRBV12-4 to TRBJ2-7; D possibly corresponds to TRBD1 (6 bases). The CDR3 is 14 residues long. Trimming left V 5 bases short and J 3 bases short, with 14 bases between.

This clonotype was recorded many times. The chain joins TRBV24-1 to TRBJ2-1; 13 bases line up with TRBD2. This CDR3 has 13 amino acids. CDR1 is KGHDR, CDR2 SFDVKD, per germline. The J segment lost 8 bases and the V segment lost 9 bases, leaving 3 bases of the junction unmatched. CDR3 nucleotide sequence: TGTGCCACCCGGACTAGCGGGAGTGATGAGCAGTTCTTC. The encoded protein is CATRTSGSDEQFF.

The chain employs TRBV5-1 and TRBJ2-7; TRBD1 agrees at 12 bases. The CDR3 is made up of 15 amino acids. Trimming removed 4 bases from V and 7 bases from J; junction bases left unmatched: 9. From germline, CDR1 is SGHRS and CDR2 YFSETQ. The CDR3 DNA reads TGCGCCAGCAGCCCGGAGGGACAGGGGGCGCGAGAGCAGTACTTC. Translated: CASSPEGQGAREQYF. Full variable domain (rest looked up from reference TRBV5-1 and TRBJ2-7): KAGVTQTPRYLIKTRGQQVTLSCSPISGHRSVSWYQQTPGQGLQFLFEYFSETQRNKGNFPGRFSGRQFSNSRSEMNVSTLELGDSALYLCASSPEGQGAREQYFGPGTRLTVT.

The gene calls are TRBV6-1 and TRBJ2-1; weak D call: TRBD1 (5 bases). Germline V CDR1 and CDR2: MNHNS, SASEGT. The CDR3 spans 13 residues. V was pared by 7 bases and J by 4 bases, with 11 bases between. Written as DNA, the CDR3 is TGTGCCAGCATAGACAGCCCTTACAATGAGCAGTTCTTC. It translates to CASIDSPYNEQFF.

The rearrangement uses TRBV20-1 and TRBJ2-4; 9 nucleotides match TRBD1. V was pared by 4 bases and J by 3 bases, with 7 bases of the junction left unmatched. Germline V gives CDR1 DFQATT, CDR2 SNEGSKA (reference sequence). This CDR3 is built from 15 residues. Here the CDR3 DNA reads TGCAGTGCTACCATACAGGGGGCGGGCAAAAACATTCAGTACTTC. Amino acids: CSATIQGAGKNIQYF.

There are many counts of this clonotype. The chain carries TRBV13 and TRBJ2-4; possibly TRBD1 for D (7 bases). This CDR3 is 15 amino acids long. Trimming removed 0 bases from V and 9 bases from J, with 15 bases in between. CDR1 PRHDT and CDR2 FYEKMQ come from the germline V gene (reference sequence). The CDR3 DNA reads as TGTGCCAGCAGCTTAGGCAGGGGCAGGGGGGCCATTCAGTACTTC. Protein: CASSLGRGRGAIQYF.

In its sample, this clonotype was seen a few times. The V gene is TRBV9, the J gene TRBJ2-2, with 8 bases fitting TRBD2. In germline, CDR1 is SGDLS, CDR2 YYNGEE. This CDR3 has 16 residues. V lost 0 bases to trimming and J lost 4 bases; unmatched junction nucleotides: 5. The CDR3 region has the DNA TGTGCCAGCAGCGTAGCGGGGGGGAGATCCACCGGGGAGCTGTTTTTT. Its protein is CASSVAGGRSTGELFF.

This clonotype appeared many times. The CDR3 region is CASTPGQSYNEQFF. In nucleotides, the CDR3 is TGTGCCAGCACACCGGGACAGTCCTACAATGAGCAGTTCTTC. J is TRBJ2-1 and V is TRBV4-2; the match to TRBD1 covers 7 bases. The CDR3 is 14 amino acids. V was clipped by 7 bases and J by 1 base; unmatched bases: 4. Germline CDR1 reads LGHNA; CDR2 reads YNFKEQ.

At least ten counts were recorded for this clonotype. The V gene is TRBV6-2 or TRBV6-3, the J gene TRBJ2-1; unclear D gene. V lost 7 bases and J lost 9, with 13 bases in between. This CDR3 has 12 residues. Germline V gene lookup returns CDR1 MNHEY and CDR2 SVGEGT. This CDR3 is CASTPEGFEQFF. The CDR3 DNA reads as TGTGCCAGCACCCCCGAAGGGTTTGAGCAGTTCTTC.

This clonotype was recorded many times. The junction shows a germline mismatch at one end, possibly a read error. The V call is TRBV5-6, the J call TRBJ2-7, with 10 nucleotides matching TRBD1. This CDR3 contains 14 residues. Per the germline V gene, CDR1 is SGHDT and CDR2 is YYEEEE. Here the CDR3 DNA reads TGCGCCAGCAGCCCAGGACAGGGGGGTAACGAGCAGTACTTC. Its translation: CASSPGQGGNEQYF. Filled out from reference TRBV5-6 and TRBJ2-7, the complete variable domain reads DAGVTQSPTHLIKTRGQQVTLRCSPKSGHDTVSWYQQALGQGPQFIFQYYEEEERQRGNFPDRFSGHQFPNYSSELNVNALLLGDSALYLCASSPGQGGNEQYFGPGTRLTVT.

There are many counts of this clonotype. V is TRBV10-3 and J is TRBJ2-5; D unclear. The length of the CDR3 is 13 residues. Germline V lookup: CDR1 ENHRY, CDR2 SYGVKD. V lost 5 bases and J 5 bases, leaving 12 bases between the germline ends. CDR3: CAISPRLKETQYF. The CDR3 DNA reads TGTGCCATCAGTCCCCGATTAAAGGAGACCCAGTACTTC.

The table lists this clonotype with a few counts. This sequence joins TRBV2 and TRBJ2-2; D may be TRBD2 (5 bases). The V and J ends lost 7 bases and 5 bases respectively, with 11 bases between them. Per germline, CDR1 SNHLY and CDR2 FYNNEI. The CDR3 contains 13 residues. Written as DNA, the CDR3 is TGTGCCAGCACTCGGGGTCGAACCGGGGAGCTGTTTTTT. This gives the protein CASTRGRTGELFF.

A few counts support this clonotype. The chain couples TRBV6-5 to TRBJ2-5; TRBD1 might be the D (6 bases). Trimming left V 2 bases short and J 0 bases short, with 7 bases between. This CDR3 region has 14 residues. Germline V gives CDR1 MNHEY, CDR2 SVGAGI. The CDR3 region is CASSYGDNQETQYF. CDR3 nucleotides: TGTGCCAGCAGTTACGGGGACAACCAAGAGACCCAGTACTTC.

This clonotype came up many times. The CDR3 loop reads CASSVLGTVNQPQHF. CDR3 in DNA: TGTGCCAGCAGCGTACTCGGGACAGTCAATCAGCCCCAGCATTTT. The chain couples TRBV9 to TRBJ1-5, with 7 bases fitting TRBD1. The CDR3 is made up of 15 amino acids. The germline V gene has CDR1 SGDLS and CDR2 YYNGEE. J lost 3 bases, V lost 1 base, and 4 bases had no gene match.

V and J are TRBV18 and TRBJ2-7, with 7 nucleotides matching TRBD1. Germline CDR1 KGHSH, CDR2 LQKENI. V was clipped by 4 bases and J by 6 bases; unmatched bases: 9. CDR3 length: 14 amino acids. The CDR3 loop reads CASSLGTARREQYF. CDR3 sequence (DNA): TGTGCCAGCTCACTTGGGACAGCCCGGCGCGAGCAGTACTTC.

This clonotype was detected many times. The gene calls are TRBV29-1 and TRBJ2-1; 9 bases map to TRBD2. Per the germline V gene, CDR1 is SQVTM and CDR2 is ANQGSEA. Trimming at V came to 6 bases and at J to 4 bases, leaving 13 bases not matched to a gene. This CDR3 contains 16 residues. The CDR3 is CSVALGLAGIYNEQFF. In nucleotides, the CDR3 is TGCAGCGTGGCCCTGGGCCTAGCGGGAATTTACAATGAGCAGTTCTTC.

This clonotype was recorded a few times. In nucleotides, the CDR3 is TGTGCCAGTAGTATATCTGGCAGGGGGGAGACCCAGTACTTC. It codes for CASSISGRGETQYF. V usage is TRBV19 and J usage is TRBJ2-5; TRBD1 matches 7 bases. Germline V gene sequence: CDR1 LNHDA, CDR2 SQIVND (reference sequence). Losses at the gene ends were 2 bases for V and 5 bases for J; bases not matched to a gene: 5. The CDR3 has 14 residues.

The chain has TRBV20-1 and TRBJ1-1; 7 bases line up with TRBD1. The V segment lost 5 bases and the J segment 11 bases; nucleotides outside the gene matches: 11. From germline, CDR1 is DFQATT and CDR2 SNEGSKA (reference sequence). The CDR3 is 12 amino acids. CDR3 region: CSASTGALGAFF. The CDR3 DNA reads as TGCAGTGCTTCTACAGGGGCCCTAGGGGCTTTCTTT.

This clonotype has only a few counts. The V gene is TRBV20-1, the J gene TRBJ1-3, with D uncertain. This CDR3 comprises 14 residues. V lost 6 bases to trimming and J lost 2 bases, with 14 bases between them. The germline CDR1 and CDR2 sequences are DFQATT and SNEGSKA (reference sequence). CDR3 bases: TGCAGTGCCTCGACATGGGTAGCTGGAAACACCATATATTTT. Its translation is CSASTWVAGNTIYF.

The rearrangement joins TRBV12-3 or TRBV12-4 to TRBJ2-2; 7 bases map to TRBD1. Trimming removed 2 bases from V and 0 bases from J; junction bases left unmatched: 3. This CDR3 has 16 amino acids. The CDR3 nucleotides are TGTGCCAGCAGTTTAAAGACAGGGTCGAACACCGGGGAGCTGTTTTTT. Amino acids: CASSLKTGSNTGELFF.

This clonotype showed up just a few times. This chain connects TRBV20-1 to TRBJ2-3; the D is unclear. The CDR3 length is 14 residues. V was shortened by 1 base and J by 6 bases, with 14 bases between the two germline ends. Per the germline V gene, CDR1 is DFQATT and CDR2 is SNEGSKA (reference sequence). CDR3 in amino acids: CSARVAALFDTQYF. The CDR3 DNA reads as TGCAGTGCTAGAGTGGCAGCCCTGTTTGATACGCAGTATTTT.

This clonotype appeared many times. This chain joins TRBV7-9 and TRBJ2-2; TRBD2 matches 11 bases. The CDR3 is 17 amino acids. The trim removed 6 bases at V and 4 bases at J, leaving 10 bases unmatched. Germline V gene sequence: CDR1 SEHNR, CDR2 FQNEAQ (reference sequence). The CDR3 loop reads CASRKGLAVRGTGELFF. In DNA, the CDR3 is TGTGCCAGCAGGAAGGGACTAGCGGTCCGTGGCACCGGGGAGCTGTTTTTT.

V and J are TRBV19 and TRBJ2-1, with D hard to call. The CDR3 has 14 amino acids. The ends were cut back, 5 bases at V and 6 bases at J, with 14 bases in the middle. Germline V CDR1 and CDR2: LNHDA, SQIVND (reference sequence). The CDR3 reads CASSSALVANEQFF. CDR3 DNA: TGTGCCAGTAGTTCGGCTCTAGTTGCCAATGAGCAGTTCTTC.